The sequence of this T cell receptor (beta chain) was determined in a study of T cells in Graves' hyperthyroidism and ophthalmopathy. Amplified TCR beta CDR3 regions derived from RNA transcripts. First-round RT-PCR targeting the TCR CDR3 was performed with the HTBI primer set. TCRdb called the multiplex PCR reads again in MiXCR, with one record for every CDR3 protein. The table includes approximately 700,000 distinct CDR3 sequences, approximately 16% detected once. This clonotype was observed a few times. The CDR3 runs 17 residues. From germline, CDR1 is MNHNS and CDR2 SASEGT. Trimming removed 5 bases at V and 4 bases at J, with 18 bases between.

This chain uses TRBV6-1 with TRBJ2-6; D perhaps matches TRBD1 (5 bases). This TCR came from a man younger than 35 with Graves' hyperthyroidism. Sequenced input: blood. The CDR3 here is CASSPTNQGLGANVLTF. DNA for the CDR3: TGTGCCAGCAGTCCGACGAACCAGGGATTGGGGGCCAACGTCCTGACTTTC.